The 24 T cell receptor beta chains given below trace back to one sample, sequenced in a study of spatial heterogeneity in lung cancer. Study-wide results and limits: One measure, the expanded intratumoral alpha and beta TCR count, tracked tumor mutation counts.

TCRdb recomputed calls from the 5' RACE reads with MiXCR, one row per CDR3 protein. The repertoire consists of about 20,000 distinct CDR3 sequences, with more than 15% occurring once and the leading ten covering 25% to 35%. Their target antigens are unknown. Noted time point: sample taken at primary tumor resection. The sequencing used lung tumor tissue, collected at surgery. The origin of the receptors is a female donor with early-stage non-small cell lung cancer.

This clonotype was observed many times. This chain's CDR3 is CASSQWDRHSYEQYF. Written as DNA, the CDR3 is TGCGCCAGCAGTCAATGGGACAGACACTCCTACGAGCAGTACTTC. The chain combines TRBV23-1 with TRBJ2-7; 7 bases line up with TRBD1. TRBV23-1 counts as an open reading frame of uncertain function. The CDR3 sequence is 15 residues long. The J segment lost 0 bases and the V segment lost 1 base, leaving 3 bases of the junction unmatched.

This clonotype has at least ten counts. This CDR3 reads CASSLETGSYNEQFF. For the CDR3, the DNA is TGTGCCAGCAGTTTGGAAACGGGCTCCTACAATGAGCAGTTCTTC. The chain links TRBV27 to TRBJ2-1; no definite D call. Trimming stripped 3 bases from V and 0 bases from J, with 9 bases between. CDR1 is MNHEY and CDR2 is SMNVEV in the germline V gene (reference sequence). The length of the CDR3 is 15 residues.

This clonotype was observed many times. CDR3 protein: CASTKLLAGRYEQYF. For the CDR3, the DNA is TGCGCCAGCACCAAATTACTAGCGGGACGCTACGAGCAGTACTTC. This sequence joins TRBV5-1 and TRBJ2-7; 10 bases are a match to TRBD2. Trimming at V came to 6 bases and at J to 3 bases, leaving 9 bases not matched to a gene. The CDR3 runs 15 residues. Germline values: CDR1 SGHRS, CDR2 YFSETQ. Filled out from reference TRBV5-1 and TRBJ2-7, the complete variable domain reads KAGVTQTPRYLIKTRGQQVTLSCSPISGHRSVSWYQQTPGQGLQFLFEYFSETQRNKGNFPGRFSGRQFSNSRSEMNVSTLELGDSALYLCASTKLLAGRYEQYFGPGTRLTVT.

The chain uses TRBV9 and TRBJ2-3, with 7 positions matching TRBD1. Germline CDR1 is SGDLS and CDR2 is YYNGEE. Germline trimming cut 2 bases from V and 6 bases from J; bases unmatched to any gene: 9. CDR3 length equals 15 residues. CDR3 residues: CASSVMTGLGDTQYF. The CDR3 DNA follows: TGTGCCAGCAGCGTTATGACAGGGCTAGGGGATACGCAGTATTTT.

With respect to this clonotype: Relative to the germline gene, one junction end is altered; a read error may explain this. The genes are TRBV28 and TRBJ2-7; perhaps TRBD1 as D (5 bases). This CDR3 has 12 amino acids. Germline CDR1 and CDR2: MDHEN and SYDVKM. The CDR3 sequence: CASSSSGPEQNF. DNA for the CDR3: TGTGCCAGCAGTTCTTCAGGGCCCGAGCAGAACTTC.

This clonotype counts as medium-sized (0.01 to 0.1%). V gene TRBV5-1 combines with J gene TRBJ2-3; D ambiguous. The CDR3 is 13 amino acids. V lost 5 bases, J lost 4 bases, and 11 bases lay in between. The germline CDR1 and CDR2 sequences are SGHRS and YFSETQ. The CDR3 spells CASRVPLADTQYF. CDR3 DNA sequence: TGCGCCAGCAGGGTCCCTCTCGCAGATACGCAGTATTTT.

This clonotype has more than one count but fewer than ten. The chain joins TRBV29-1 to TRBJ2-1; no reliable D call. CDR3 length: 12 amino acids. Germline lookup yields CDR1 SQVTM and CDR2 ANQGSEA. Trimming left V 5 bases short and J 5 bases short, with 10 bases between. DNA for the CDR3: TGCAGCGTTTCTAACCCCAACAATGAGCAGTTCTTC. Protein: CSVSNPNNEQFF.

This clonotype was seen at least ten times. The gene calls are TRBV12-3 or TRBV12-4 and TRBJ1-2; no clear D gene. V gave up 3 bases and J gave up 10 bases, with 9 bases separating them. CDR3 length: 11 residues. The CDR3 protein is CASSFGDLYTF. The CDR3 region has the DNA TGTGCCAGCAGTTTTGGGGATCTCTACACCTTC.

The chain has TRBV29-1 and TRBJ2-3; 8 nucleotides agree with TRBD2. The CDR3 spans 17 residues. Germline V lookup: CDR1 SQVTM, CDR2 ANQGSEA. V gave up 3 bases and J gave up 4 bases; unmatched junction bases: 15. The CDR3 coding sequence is TGCAGCGTTGATTTCTTCTCGGCCAGCGGGAGCGCAGATACGCAGTATTTT. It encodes CSVDFFSASGSADTQYF.

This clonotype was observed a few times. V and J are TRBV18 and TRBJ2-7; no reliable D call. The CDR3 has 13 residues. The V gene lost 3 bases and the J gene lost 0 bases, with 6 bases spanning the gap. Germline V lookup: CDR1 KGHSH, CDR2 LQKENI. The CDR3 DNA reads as TGTGCCAGCTCACCTTCGAGCTCCTACGAGCAGTACTTC. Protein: CASSPSSSYEQYF.

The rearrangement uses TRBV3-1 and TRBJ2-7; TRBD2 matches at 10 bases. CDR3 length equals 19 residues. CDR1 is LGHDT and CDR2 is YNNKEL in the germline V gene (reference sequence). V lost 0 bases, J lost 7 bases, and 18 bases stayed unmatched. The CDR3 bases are TGTGCCAGCAGCCAAGATACGCAGTACGGAGCGGGAGGGCCGGGGGAGCAGTACTTC. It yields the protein CASSQDTQYGAGGPGEQYF.

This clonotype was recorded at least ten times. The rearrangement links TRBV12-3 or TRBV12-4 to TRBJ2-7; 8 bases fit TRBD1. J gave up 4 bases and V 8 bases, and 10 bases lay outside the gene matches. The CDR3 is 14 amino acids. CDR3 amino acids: CASGRQGLSYEQYF. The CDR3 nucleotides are TGTGCCAGCGGCCGACAGGGGCTTTCTTACGAGCAGTACTTC.

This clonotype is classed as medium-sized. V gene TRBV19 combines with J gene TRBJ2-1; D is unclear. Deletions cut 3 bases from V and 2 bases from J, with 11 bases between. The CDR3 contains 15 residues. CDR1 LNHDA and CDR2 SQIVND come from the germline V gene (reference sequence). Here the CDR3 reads CASSMVAGPYNEQFF. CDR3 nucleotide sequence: TGTGCCAGTAGTATGGTGGCAGGCCCCTACAATGAGCAGTTCTTC.

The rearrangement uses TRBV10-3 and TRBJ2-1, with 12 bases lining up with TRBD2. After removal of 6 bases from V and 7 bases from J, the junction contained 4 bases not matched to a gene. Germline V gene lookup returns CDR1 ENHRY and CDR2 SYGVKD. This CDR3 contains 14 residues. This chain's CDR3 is CAIRSGTSGNEQFF. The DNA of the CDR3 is TGTGCCATCAGATCCGGGACTAGCGGGAATGAGCAGTTCTTC.

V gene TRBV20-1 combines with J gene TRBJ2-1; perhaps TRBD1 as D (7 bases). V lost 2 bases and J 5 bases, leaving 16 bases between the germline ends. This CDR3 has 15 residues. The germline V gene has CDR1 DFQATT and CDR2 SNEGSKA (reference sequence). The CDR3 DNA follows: TGCAGTGCTAGATCCAGGGGGGAGACTAACAATGAGCAGTTCTTC. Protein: CSARSRGETNNEQFF.

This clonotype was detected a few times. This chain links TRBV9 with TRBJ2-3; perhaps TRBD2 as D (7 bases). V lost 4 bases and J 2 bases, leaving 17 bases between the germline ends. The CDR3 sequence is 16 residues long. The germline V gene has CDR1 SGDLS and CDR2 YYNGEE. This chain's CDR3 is CASSPTGRGFTDTQYF. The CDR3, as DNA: TGTGCCAGCAGCCCCACAGGGAGGGGGTTCACAGATACGCAGTATTTT.

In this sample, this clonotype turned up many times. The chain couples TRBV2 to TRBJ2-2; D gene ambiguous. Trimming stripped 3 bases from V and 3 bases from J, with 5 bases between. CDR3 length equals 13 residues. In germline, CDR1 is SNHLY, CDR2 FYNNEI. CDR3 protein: CASSEAHTGELFF. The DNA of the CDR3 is TGTGCCAGCAGTGAGGCACACACCGGGGAGCTGTTTTTT.

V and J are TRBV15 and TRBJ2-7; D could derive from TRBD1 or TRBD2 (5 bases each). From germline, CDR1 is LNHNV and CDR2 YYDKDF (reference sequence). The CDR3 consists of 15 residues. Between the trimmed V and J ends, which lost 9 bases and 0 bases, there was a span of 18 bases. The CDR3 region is CATGEIGTPSYEQYF. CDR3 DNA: TGTGCCACGGGGGAAATCGGGACGCCCTCCTACGAGCAGTACTTC.

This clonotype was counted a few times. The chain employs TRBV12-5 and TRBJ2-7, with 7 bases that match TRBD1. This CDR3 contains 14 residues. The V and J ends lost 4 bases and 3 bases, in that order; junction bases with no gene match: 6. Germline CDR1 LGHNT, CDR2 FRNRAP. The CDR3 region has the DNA TGTGCTAGTGGTTGGACAGGCTACATCTACGAGCAGTACTTC. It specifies CASGWTGYIYEQYF.

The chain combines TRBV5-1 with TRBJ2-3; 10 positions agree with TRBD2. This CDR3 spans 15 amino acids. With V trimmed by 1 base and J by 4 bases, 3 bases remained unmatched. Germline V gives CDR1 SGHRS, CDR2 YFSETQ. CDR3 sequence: CASSLSLAGADTQYF. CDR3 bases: TGCGCCAGCAGCTTGAGCCTAGCGGGAGCAGATACGCAGTATTTT.

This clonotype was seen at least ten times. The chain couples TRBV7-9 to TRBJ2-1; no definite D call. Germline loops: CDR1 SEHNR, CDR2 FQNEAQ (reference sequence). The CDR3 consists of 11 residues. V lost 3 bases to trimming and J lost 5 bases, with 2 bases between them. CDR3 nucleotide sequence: TGTGCCAGCAGCTTCAACAATGAGCAGTTCTTC. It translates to CASSFNNEQFF.

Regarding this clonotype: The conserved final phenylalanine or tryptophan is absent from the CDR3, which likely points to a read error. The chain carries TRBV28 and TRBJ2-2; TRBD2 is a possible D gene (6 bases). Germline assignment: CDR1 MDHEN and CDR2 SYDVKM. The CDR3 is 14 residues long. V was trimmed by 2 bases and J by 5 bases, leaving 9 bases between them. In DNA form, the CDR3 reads TGTGCCAGCAGTTTAGGACTATCAACCGGGGAGCTGTTTCTT. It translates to CASSLGLSTGELFL.

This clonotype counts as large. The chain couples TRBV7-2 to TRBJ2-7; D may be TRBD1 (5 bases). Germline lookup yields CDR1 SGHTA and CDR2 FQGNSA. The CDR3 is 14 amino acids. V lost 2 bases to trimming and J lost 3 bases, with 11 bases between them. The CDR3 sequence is CASSLNTGHYEQYF. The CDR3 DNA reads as TGTGCCAGCAGCTTAAATACAGGACACTACGAGCAGTACTTC.

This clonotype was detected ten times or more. CDR3 in amino acids: CASSLEAGTHNEQFF. CDR3 sequence (DNA): TGTGCCAGCAGCTTAGAAGCGGGAACCCACAATGAGCAGTTCTTC. The chain is built from TRBV7-6 and TRBJ2-1; 7 bases align to TRBD2. Germline V gene data show CDR1 as SGHVS and CDR2 as FNYEAQ. CDR3 length equals 15 residues. V trimming: 1 base; J trimming: 5 bases; junction bases outside the gene matches: 5.